A selection of T cell receptor beta chains follows, all from one sample in a study of blood T cell repertoires in COVID-19. Method: immunoSEQ multiplex PCR; TCRdb's copy keeps in-frame clones and lacks some. The data hold around 200,000 clones, with approximately 84% observed a single time. Material for sequencing was peripheral blood. Every receptor here comes from a man in his fifties with active or convalescent COVID-19. Each CDR3 is given with its conserved first and last residue. D genes are given only for firm matches. Part of the rows lack a size; the others show once, few, many or a class for expanded clones.

abundance,j_gene,v_gene,d_gene,CDR3aa,CDR3nt
-,TRBJ2-3,TRBV5-1,-,CASSLDGGWTDTQYF,TGCGCCAGCAGCTTGGACGGGGGTTGGACAGATACGCAGTATTTT
-,TRBJ2-5,TRBV19,TRBD1,CASSMGHRGETQYF,TGTGCCAGTAGTATGGGTCACAGGGGGGAGACCCAGTACTTC
-,TRBJ1-2,TRBV7-9,TRBD1,CASSYPGQGARLGYTF,TGTGCCAGCAGCTACCCGGGACAGGGGGCGCGATTAGGCTACACCTTC
-,TRBJ2-1,TRBV6-6,TRBD2,CASSRHDPSGGYNEQFF,TGTGCCAGCAGTCGACACGACCCTAGCGGGGGCTACAATGAGCAGTTCTTC
-,TRBJ1-2,TRBV30,-,CALRGAGYGYTF,TGTGCTTTACGGGGGGCTGGCTATGGCTACACCTTC
-,TRBJ1-2,TRBV30,-,CAWSVHNGGGYTF,TGTGCCTGGAGTGTTCATAACGGTGGTGGCTACACCTTC
-,TRBJ1-6,TRBV7-3,-,CASSLTTNSPLHF,TGTGCCAGCAGCTTAACAACAAACTCACCCCTCCACTTT
-,TRBJ2-5,TRBV6-4,TRBD1,CASSDSISPSGQGSSRETQYF,TGTGCCAGCAGTGACTCTATAAGTCCCTCGGGACAGGGGTCTTCGAGAGAGACCCAGTACTTC
few,TRBJ2-3,TRBV9,TRBD1,CASSAFWGTGAVPDTQYF,TGTGCCAGCAGCGCCTTTTGGGGGACAGGGGCTGTTCCAGATACGCAGTATTTT
-,TRBJ1-1,TRBV6-2/TRBV6-3,-,CASSQLINKAFF,TGTGCCAGCAGTCAACTTATTAATAAGGCTTTCTTT
-,TRBJ2-1,TRBV6-2/TRBV6-3,TRBD2,CASSYSRTSEGSYNEQFF,TGTGCCAGCAGTTACTCACGGACTAGCGAGGGCTCCTACAATGAGCAGTTCTTC
-,TRBJ2-5,TRBV24-1,-,CATSESGVNRMETQYF,TGTGCCACCAGTGAATCAGGGGTGAATCGAATGGAGACCCAGTACTTC
-,TRBJ2-1,TRBV6-1,TRBD1,CASITGGQGANEQFF,TGTGCCAGCATCACCGGCGGACAGGGGGCGAATGAGCAGTTCTTC
-,TRBJ2-3,TRBV5-1,-,CASSLGRGFGDTQYF,TGCGCCAGCAGCTTGGGTCGGGGATTTGGAGATACGCAGTATTTT
-,TRBJ2-1,TRBV9,-,CASSPLNEQFF,TGTGCCAGCAGCCCACTCAATGAGCAGTTCTTC
-,TRBJ1-1,TRBV30,-,CAWTPGTGVAFF,TGTGCCTGGACCCCCGGGACGGGGGTTGCTTTCTTT
-,TRBJ1-4,TRBV29-1,-,CSAGENEKLFF,TGCAGCGCCGGGGAGAATGAAAAACTGTTTTTT
-,TRBJ2-1,TRBV11-2,TRBD2,CASSLGASGGNFGEQFF,TGTGCCAGCAGCTTAGGAGCTAGCGGGGGTAATTTCGGTGAGCAGTTCTTC
-,TRBJ1-2,TRBV5-6,-,CASSRGNSYIDYGYTF,TGTGCCAGCAGCCGGGGGAACTCCTACATAGACTATGGCTACACCTTC
-,TRBJ1-2,TRBV28,-,CASRSGVGSYGYTF,TGTGCCAGCAGGTCAGGGGTCGGATCTTATGGCTACACCTTC
-,TRBJ1-5,TRBV30,-,CAWSPPGGPQHF,TGTGCCTGGAGTCCTCCGGGAGGGCCCCAGCATTTT
-,TRBJ2-3,TRBV19,TRBD1,CASSAPPRGPLTDTQYF,TGTGCCAGTAGTGCCCCCCCCAGGGGGCCTCTCACAGATACGCAGTATTTT
-,TRBJ2-1,TRBV6-5,-,CASSYSVGGVNEQFF,TGTGCCAGCAGTTACTCGGTCGGGGGAGTCAATGAGCAGTTCTTC
few,TRBJ1-2,TRBV5-1,TRBD1,CASSLNRGGIGYTF,TGCGCCAGCAGCTTGAACAGGGGTGGGATTGGCTACACCTTC